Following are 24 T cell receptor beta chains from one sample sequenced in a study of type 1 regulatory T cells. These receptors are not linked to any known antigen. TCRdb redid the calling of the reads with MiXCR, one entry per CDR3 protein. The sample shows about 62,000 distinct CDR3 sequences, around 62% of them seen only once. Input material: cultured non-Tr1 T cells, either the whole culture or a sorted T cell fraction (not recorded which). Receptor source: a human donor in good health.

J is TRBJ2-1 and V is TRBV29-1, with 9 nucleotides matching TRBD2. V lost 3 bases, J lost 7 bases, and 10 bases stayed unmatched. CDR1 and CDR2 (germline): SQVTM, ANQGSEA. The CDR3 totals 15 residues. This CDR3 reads CSVDEPSGIDNEQFF. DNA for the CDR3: TGCAGCGTTGACGAGCCTAGCGGGATCGATAATGAGCAGTTCTTC.

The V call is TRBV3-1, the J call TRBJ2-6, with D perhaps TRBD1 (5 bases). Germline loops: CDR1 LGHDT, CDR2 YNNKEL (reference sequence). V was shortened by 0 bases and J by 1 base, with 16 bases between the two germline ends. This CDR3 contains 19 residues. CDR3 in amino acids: CASSQEGAWGSSGANVLTF. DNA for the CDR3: TGTGCCAGCAGCCAAGAAGGGGCCTGGGGCAGTTCTGGGGCCAACGTCCTGACTTTC.

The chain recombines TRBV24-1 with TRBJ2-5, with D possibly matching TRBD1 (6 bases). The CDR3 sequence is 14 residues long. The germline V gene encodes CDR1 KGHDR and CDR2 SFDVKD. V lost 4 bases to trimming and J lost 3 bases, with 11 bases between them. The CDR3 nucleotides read TGTGCCACCAGTGACAGGGGCTCAAAAGAGACCCAGTACTTC. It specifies CATSDRGSKETQYF.

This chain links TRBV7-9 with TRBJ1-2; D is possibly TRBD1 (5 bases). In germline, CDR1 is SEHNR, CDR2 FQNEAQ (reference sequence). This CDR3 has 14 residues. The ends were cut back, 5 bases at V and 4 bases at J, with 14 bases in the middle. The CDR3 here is CASSNPPGGYGYTF. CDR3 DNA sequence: TGTGCCAGCAGCAACCCCCCCGGGGGCTATGGCTACACCTTC.

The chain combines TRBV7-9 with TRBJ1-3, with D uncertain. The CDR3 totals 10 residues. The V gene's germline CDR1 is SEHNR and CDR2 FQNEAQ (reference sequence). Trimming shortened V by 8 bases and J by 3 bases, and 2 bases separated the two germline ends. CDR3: CASGGNTIYF. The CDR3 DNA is TGTGCCAGCGGTGGAAACACCATATATTTT.

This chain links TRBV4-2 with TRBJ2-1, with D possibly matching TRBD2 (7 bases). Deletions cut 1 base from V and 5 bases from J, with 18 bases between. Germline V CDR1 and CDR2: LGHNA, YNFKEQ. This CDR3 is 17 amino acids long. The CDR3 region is CASSQASGQAGHNEQFF. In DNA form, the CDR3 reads TGTGCCAGCAGCCAAGCTTCGGGACAAGCGGGACACAATGAGCAGTTCTTC.

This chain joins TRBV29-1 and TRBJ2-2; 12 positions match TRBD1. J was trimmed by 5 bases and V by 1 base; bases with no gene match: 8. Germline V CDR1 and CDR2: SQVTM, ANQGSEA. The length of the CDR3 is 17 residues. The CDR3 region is CSVEGFRDRGRTGELFF. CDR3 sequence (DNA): TGCAGCGTTGAAGGGTTTCGGGACAGGGGGCGAACCGGGGAGCTGTTTTTT.

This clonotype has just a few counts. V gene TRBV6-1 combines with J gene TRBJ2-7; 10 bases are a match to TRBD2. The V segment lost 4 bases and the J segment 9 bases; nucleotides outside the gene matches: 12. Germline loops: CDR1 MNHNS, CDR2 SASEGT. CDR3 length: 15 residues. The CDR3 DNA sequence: TGTGCCAGCAGTGTTGAAGCGGGAGGGGCTCTCGGGCAGTACTTC. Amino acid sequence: CASSVEAGGALGQYF.

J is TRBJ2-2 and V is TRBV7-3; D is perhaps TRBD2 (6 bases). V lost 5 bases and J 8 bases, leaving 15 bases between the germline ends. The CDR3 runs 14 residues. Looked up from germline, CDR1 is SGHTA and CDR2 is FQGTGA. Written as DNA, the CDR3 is TGTGCCAGCAGCCCGGGGGACCCCAGGGGGGAGCTGTTTTTT. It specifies CASSPGDPRGELFF.

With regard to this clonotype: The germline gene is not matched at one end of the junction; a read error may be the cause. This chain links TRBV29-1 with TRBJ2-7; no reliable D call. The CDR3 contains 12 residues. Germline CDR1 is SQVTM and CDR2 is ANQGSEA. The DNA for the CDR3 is TGCAGCATTGAAAGCAGGAGCCACGAGCAGTACTTC. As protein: CSIESRSHEQYF.

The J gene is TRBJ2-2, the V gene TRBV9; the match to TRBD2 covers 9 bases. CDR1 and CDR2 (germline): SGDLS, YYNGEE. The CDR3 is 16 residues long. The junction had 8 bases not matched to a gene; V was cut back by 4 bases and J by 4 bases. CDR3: CASSSRAGGVTGELFF. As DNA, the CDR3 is TGTGCCAGCAGCTCCCGTGCGGGAGGGGTCACCGGGGAGCTGTTTTTT.

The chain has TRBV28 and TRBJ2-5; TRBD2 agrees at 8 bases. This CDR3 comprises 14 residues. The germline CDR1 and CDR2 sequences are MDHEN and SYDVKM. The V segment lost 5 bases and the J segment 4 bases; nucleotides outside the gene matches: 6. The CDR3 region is CASSAGGGGETQYF. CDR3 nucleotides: TGTGCCAGCAGTGCGGGAGGCGGAGGAGAGACCCAGTACTTC.

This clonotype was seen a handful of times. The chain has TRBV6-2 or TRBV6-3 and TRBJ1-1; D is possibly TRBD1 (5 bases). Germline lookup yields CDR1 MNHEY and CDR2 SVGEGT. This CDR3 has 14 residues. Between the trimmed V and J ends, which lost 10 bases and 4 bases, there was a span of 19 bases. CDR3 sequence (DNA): TGTGCCACCATGAACCGACAGTTTCTCACTGAAGCTTTCTTT. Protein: CATMNRQFLTEAFF.

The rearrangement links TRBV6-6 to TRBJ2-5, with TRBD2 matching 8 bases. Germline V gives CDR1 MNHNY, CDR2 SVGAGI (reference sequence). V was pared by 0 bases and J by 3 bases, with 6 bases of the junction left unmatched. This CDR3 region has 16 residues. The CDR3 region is CASSYSISGTEETQYF. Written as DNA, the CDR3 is TGTGCCAGCAGTTACTCGATTAGCGGGACCGAAGAGACCCAGTACTTC.

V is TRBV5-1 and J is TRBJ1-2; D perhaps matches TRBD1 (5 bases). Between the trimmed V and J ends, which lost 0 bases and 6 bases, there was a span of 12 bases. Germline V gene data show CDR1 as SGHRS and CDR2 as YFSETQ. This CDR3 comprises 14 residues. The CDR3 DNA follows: TGCGCCAGCAGCTTGGCCGCAGGGACGGATGGCTACACCTTC. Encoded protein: CASSLAAGTDGYTF.

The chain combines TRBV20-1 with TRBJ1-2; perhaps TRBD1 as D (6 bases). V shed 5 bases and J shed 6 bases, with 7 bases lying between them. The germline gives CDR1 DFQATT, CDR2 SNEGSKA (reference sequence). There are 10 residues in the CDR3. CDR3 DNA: TGCAGTGCTGGGACAAATGGCTACACCTTC. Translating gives CSAGTNGYTF.

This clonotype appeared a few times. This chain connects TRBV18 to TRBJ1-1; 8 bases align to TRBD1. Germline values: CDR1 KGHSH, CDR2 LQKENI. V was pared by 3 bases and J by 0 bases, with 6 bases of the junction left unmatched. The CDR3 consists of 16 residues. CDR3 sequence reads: CASSPRTGRVNTEAFF. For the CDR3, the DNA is TGTGCCAGCTCACCCCGGACAGGGAGAGTGAACACTGAAGCTTTCTTT.

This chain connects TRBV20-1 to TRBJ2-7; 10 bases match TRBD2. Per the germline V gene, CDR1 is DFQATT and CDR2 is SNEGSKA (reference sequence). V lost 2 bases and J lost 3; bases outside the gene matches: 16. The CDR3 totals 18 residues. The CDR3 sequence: CSARIIASGRAAHYEQYF. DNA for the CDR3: TGCAGTGCTAGAATCATCGCCAGCGGGAGGGCGGCCCACTACGAGCAGTACTTC.

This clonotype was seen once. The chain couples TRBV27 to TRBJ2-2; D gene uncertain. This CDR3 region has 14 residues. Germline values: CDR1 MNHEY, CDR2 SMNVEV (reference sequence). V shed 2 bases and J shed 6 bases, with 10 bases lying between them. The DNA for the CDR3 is TGTGCCAGCAGTTTAGGCTCCGTGCCCGGGGAGCTGTTTTTT. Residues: CASSLGSVPGELFF.

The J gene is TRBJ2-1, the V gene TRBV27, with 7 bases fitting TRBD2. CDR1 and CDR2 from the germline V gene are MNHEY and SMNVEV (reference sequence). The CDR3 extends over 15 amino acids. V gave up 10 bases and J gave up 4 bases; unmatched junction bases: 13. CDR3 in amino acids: CAIRPGGQGYNEQFF. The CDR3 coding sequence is TGTGCCATCCGGCCGGGGGGTCAGGGTTACAATGAGCAGTTCTTC.

CDR3 sequence reads: CASSQVSDTQYF. CDR3 DNA sequence: TGTGCCAGCAGCCAAGTTTCAGATACGCAGTATTTT. The V gene is TRBV4-2, the J gene TRBJ2-3, with D unclear. Germline V gives CDR1 LGHNA, CDR2 YNFKEQ. The CDR3 runs 12 residues. The V end lost 1 base, the J end lost 4 bases, and 3 bases lay between the germline ends.

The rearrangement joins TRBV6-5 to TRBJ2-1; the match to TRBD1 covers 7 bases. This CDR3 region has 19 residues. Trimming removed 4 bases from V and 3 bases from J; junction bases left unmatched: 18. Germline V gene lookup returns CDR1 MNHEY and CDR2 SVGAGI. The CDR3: CASSSSGTEPPESYNEQFF. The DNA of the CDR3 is TGTGCCAGCAGTTCTTCCGGGACAGAACCGCCGGAGAGCTACAATGAGCAGTTCTTC.

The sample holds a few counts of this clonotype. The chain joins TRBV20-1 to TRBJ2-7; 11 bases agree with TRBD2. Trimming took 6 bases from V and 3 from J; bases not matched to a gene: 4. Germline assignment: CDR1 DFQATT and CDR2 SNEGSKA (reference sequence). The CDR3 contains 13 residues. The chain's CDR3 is CSAEGTSGYEQYF. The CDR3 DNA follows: TGCAGTGCAGAAGGGACTAGCGGCTACGAGCAGTACTTC.

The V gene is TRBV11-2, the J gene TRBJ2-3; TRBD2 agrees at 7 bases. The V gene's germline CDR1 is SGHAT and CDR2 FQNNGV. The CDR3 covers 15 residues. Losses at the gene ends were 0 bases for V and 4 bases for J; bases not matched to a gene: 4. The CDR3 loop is CASSLDHGRSDTQYF. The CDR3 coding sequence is TGTGCCAGCAGCTTAGATCACGGGAGGTCAGATACGCAGTATTTT.